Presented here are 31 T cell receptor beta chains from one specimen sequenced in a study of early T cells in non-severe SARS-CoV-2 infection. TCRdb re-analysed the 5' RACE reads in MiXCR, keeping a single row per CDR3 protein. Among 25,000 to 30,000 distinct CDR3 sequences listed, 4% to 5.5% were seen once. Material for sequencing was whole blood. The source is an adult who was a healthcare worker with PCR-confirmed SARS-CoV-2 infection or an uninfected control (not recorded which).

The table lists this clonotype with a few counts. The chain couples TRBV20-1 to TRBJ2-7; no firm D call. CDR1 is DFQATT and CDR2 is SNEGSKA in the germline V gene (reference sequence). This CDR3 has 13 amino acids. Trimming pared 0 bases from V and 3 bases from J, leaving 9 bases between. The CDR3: CSARDYRFYEQYF. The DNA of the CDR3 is TGCAGTGCTAGAGACTACCGATTCTACGAGCAGTACTTC.

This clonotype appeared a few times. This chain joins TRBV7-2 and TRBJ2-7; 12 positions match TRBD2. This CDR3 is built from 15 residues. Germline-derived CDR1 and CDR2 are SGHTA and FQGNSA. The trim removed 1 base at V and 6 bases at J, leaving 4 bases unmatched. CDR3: CASSLVTSGSSEQYF. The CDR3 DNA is TGTGCCAGCAGCTTAGTGACTAGCGGGAGTTCCGAGCAGTACTTC.

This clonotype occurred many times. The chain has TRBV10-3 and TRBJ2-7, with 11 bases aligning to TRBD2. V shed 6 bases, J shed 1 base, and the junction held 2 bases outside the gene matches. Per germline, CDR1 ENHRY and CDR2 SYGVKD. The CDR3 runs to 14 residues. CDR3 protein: CAIRGTSGSYEQYF. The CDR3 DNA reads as TGTGCCATCAGAGGGACTAGCGGTTCCTACGAGCAGTACTTC.

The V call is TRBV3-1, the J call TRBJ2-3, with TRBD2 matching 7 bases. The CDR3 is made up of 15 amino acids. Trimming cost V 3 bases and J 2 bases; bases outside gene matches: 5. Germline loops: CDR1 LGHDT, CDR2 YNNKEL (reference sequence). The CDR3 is CASSQAGALTDTQYF. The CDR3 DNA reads TGTGCCAGCAGCCAGGCGGGAGCCCTCACAGATACGCAGTATTTT.

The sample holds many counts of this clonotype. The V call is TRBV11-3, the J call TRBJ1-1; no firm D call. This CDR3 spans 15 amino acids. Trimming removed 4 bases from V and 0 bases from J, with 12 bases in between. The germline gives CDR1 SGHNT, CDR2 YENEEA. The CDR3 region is CASSSPIGMNTEAFF. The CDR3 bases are TGTGCCAGCAGCTCGCCCATAGGCATGAACACTGAAGCTTTCTTT. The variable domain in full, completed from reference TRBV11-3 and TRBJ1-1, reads EAGVVQSPRYKIIEKKQPVAFWCNPISGHNTLYWYLQNLGQGPELLIRYENEEAVDDSQLPKDRFSAERLKGVDSTLKIQPAELGDSAVYLCASSSPIGMNTEAFFGQGTRLTVV.

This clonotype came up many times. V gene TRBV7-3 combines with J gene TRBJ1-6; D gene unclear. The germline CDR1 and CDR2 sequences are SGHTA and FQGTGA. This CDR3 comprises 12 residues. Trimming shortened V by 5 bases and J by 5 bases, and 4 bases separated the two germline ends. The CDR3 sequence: CASSTNNSPLHF. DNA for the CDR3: TGTGCCAGCAGCACTAATAATTCACCCCTCCACTTT.

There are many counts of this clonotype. The CDR3 spells CASSLVGVNEQFF. Written as DNA, the CDR3 is TGTGCCAGCAGCTTAGTGGGGGTGAATGAGCAGTTCTTC. This rearrangement joins TRBV11-2 to TRBJ2-1; perhaps D is TRBD1 or TRBD2 (5 bases each). V was trimmed by 1 base and J by 7 bases, leaving 8 bases between them. Per germline, CDR1 SGHAT and CDR2 FQNNGV. The CDR3 sequence is 13 residues long.

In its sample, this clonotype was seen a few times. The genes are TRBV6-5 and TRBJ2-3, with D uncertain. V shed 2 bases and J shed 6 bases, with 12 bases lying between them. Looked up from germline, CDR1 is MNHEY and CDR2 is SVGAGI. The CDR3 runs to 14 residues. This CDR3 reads CASSYGLRADTQYF. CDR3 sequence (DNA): TGTGCCAGCAGTTACGGGCTCCGGGCGGATACGCAGTATTTT.

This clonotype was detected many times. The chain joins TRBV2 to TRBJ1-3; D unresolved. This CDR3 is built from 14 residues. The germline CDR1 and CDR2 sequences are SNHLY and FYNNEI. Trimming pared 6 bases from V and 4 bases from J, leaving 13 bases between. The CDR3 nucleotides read TGTGCCAGCAGCGTTCGTGGGTGGGGAAACACCATATATTTT. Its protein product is CASSVRGWGNTIYF.

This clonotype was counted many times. CDR3 DNA sequence: TGTGCCATATCGTCCGGACACTCAGGGCGGCCTGAAGCTTTCTTT. Translation: CAISSGHSGRPEAFF. This chain joins TRBV10-3 and TRBJ1-1, with D possibly TRBD1 on 5 matching bases. Germline V lookup: CDR1 ENHRY, CDR2 SYGVKD. The CDR3 has 15 residues. V was clipped by 9 bases and J by 6 bases, with 23 bases between them.

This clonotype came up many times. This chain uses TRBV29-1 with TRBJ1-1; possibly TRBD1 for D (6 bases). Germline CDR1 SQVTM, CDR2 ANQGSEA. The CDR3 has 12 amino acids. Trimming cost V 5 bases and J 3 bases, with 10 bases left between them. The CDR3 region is CSVSSGDTEAFF. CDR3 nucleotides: TGCAGCGTTTCCTCAGGGGACACTGAAGCTTTCTTT.

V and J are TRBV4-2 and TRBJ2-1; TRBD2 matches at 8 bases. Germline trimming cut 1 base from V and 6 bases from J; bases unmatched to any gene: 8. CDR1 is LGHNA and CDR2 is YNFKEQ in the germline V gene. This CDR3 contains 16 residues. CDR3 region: CASSQVAGPPRNEQFF. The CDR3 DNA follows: TGTGCCAGCAGCCAAGTAGCGGGGCCCCCTCGCAATGAGCAGTTCTTC.

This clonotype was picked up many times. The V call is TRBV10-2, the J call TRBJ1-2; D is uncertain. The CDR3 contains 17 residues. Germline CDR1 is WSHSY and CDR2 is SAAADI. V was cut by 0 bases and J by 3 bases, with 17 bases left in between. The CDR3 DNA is TGCGCCAGCAGTGAGTCGAGGCCTCTCACCGGGGACTATGGCTACACCTTC. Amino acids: CASSESRPLTGDYGYTF.

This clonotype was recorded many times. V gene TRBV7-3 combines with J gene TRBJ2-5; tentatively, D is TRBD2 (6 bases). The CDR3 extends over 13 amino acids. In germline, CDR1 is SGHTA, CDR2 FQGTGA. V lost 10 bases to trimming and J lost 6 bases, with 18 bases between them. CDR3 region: CATSRGRGQTQYF. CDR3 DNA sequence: TGTGCCACCTCGCGGGGACGCGGGCAGACCCAGTACTTC.

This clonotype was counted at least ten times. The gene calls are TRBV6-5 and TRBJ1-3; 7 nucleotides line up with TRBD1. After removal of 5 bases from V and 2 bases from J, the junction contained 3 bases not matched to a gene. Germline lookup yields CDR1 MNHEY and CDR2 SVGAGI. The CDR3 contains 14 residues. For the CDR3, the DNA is TGTGCCAGCAGTCCCGGGACAGCTGGAAACACCATATATTTT. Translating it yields CASSPGTAGNTIYF.

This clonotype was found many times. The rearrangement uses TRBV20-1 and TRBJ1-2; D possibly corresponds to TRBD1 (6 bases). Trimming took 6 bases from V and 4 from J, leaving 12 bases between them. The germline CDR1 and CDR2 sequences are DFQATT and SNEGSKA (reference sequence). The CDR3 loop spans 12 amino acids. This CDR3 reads CSATDSGYGYTF. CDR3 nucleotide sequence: TGCAGTGCCACGGACAGTGGCTATGGCTACACCTTC.

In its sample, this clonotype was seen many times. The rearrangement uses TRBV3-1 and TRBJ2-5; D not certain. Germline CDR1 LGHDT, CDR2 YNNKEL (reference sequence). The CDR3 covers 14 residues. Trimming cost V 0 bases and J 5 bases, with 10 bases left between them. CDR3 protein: CASSQEVSRETQYF. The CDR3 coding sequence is TGTGCCAGCAGCCAAGAAGTTAGTCGGGAGACCCAGTACTTC.

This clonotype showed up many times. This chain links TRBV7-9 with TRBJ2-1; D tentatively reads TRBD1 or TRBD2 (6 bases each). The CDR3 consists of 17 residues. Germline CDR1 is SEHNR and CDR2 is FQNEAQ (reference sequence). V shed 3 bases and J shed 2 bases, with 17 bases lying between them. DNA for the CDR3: TGTGCCAGCAGCTTGGGGGCGGGGACGGAGCCCTACAATGAGCAGTTCTTC. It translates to CASSLGAGTEPYNEQFF.

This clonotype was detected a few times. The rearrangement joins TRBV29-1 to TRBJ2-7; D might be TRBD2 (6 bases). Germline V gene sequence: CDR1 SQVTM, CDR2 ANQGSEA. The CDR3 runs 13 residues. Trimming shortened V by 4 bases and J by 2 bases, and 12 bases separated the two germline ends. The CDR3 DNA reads TGCAGCGTTGTTAGCGGCCATACCTACGAGCAGTACTTC. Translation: CSVVSGHTYEQYF.

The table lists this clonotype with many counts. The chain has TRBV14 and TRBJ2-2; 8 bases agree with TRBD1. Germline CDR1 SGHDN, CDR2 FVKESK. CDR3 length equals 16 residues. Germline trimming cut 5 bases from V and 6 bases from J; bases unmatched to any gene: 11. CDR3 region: CASSDRDRQGAGELFF. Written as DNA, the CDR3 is TGTGCCAGCAGCGACCGGGACAGGCAGGGCGCCGGGGAGCTGTTTTTT.

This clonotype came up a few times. Written as DNA, the CDR3 is TGTGCCAGCAGAGCAAGGGACAGGGATAACTATGGCTACACCTTC. Protein product: CASRARDRDNYGYTF. The chain recombines TRBV2 with TRBJ1-2; 9 bases are shared with TRBD1. The CDR3 is 15 amino acids. Per the germline V gene, CDR1 is SNHLY and CDR2 is FYNNEI. After removal of 6 bases from V and 1 base from J, the junction contained 6 bases not matched to a gene.

The CDR3 DNA sequence: TGTGCCAGCAGTTCCCAGTTGAACACTGAAGCTTTCTTT. Protein: CASSSQLNTEAFF. The gene calls are TRBV7-3 and TRBJ1-1; D not resolved. The V gene lost 6 bases and the J gene lost 0 bases, with 8 bases spanning the gap. This CDR3 comprises 13 residues. Germline CDR1 SGHTA, CDR2 FQGTGA.

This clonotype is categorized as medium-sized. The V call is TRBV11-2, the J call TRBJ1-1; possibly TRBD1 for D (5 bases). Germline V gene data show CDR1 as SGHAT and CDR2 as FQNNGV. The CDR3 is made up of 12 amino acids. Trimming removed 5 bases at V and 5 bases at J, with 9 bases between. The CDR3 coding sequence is TGTGCCAGCAGCCTAGGGGAGACTGAAGCTTTCTTT. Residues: CASSLGETEAFF.

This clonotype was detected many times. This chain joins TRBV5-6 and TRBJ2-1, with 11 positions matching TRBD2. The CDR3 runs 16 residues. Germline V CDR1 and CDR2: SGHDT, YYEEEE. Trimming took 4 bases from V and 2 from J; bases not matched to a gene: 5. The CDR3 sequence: CASSQLSGGAYNEQFF. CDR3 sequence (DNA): TGTGCCAGCAGCCAGCTTAGCGGGGGGGCCTACAATGAGCAGTTCTTC.

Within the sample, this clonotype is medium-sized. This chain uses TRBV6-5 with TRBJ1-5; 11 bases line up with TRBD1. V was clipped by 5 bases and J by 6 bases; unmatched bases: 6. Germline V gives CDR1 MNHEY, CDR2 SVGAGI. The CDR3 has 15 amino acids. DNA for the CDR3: TGTGCCAGCAGTCCCCGGGACAGGGGGGCTCAGCCCCAGCATTTT. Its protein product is CASSPRDRGAQPQHF.

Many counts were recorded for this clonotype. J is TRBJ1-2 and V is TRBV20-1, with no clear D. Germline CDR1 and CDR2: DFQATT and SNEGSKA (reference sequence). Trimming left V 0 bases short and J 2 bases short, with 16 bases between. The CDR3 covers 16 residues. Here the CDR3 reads CSARESTQSTNYGYTF. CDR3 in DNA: TGCAGTGCTAGAGAGTCCACTCAATCGACCAACTATGGCTACACCTTC.

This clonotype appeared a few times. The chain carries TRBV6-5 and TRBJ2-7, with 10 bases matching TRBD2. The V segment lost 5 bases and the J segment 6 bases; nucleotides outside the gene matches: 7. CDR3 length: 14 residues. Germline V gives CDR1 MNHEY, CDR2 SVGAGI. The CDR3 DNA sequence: TGTGCCAGCAGTCCTCGGGGACTAGCGACCGAGCAGTACTTC. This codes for CASSPRGLATEQYF.

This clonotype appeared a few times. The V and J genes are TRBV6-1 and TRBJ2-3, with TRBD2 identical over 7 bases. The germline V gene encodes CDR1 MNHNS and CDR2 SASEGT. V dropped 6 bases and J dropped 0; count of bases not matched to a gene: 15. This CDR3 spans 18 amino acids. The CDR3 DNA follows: TGTGCCAGCAGAGCCCGGGAAGCGGGGCAACCTAGCACAGATACGCAGTATTTT. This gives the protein CASRAREAGQPSTDTQYF.

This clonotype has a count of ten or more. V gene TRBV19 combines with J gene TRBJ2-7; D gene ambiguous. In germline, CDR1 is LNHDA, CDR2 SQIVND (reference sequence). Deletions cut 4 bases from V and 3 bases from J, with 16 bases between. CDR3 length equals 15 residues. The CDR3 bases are TGTGCCAGTAGTACCTCAAACAGCCCCCGCTACGAGCAGTACTTC. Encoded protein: CASSTSNSPRYEQYF.

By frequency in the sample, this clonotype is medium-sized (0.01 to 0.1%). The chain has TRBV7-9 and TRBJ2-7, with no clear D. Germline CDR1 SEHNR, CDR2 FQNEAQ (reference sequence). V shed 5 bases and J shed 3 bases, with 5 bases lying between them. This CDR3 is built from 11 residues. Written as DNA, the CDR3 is TGTGCCAGCAGCCGTAGCTACGAGCAGTACTTC. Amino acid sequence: CASSRSYEQYF.

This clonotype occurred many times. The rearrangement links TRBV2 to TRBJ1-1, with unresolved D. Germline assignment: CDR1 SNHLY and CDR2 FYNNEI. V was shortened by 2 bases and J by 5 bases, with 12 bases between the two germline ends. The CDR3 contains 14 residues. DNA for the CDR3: TGTGCCAGCAGTGAAAGGCCCCCTTCGACTGAAGCTTTCTTT. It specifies CASSERPPSTEAFF.